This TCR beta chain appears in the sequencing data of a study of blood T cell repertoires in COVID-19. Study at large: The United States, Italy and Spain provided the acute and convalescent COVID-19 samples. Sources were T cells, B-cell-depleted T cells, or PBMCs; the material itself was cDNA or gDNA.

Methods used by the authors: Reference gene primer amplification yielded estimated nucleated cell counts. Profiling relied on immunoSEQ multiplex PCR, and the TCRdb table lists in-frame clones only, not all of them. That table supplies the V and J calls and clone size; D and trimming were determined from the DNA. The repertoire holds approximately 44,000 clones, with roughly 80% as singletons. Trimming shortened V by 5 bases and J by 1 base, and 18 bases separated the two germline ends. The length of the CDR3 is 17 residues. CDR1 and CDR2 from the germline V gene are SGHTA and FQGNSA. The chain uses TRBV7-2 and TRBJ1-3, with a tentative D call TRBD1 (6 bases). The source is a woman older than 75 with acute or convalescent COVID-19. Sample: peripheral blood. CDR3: CASSPSGGPGSGNTIYF. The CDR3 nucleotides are TGTGCCAGCAGCCCAAGTGGGGGCCCGGGGTCTGGAAACACCATATATTTT.